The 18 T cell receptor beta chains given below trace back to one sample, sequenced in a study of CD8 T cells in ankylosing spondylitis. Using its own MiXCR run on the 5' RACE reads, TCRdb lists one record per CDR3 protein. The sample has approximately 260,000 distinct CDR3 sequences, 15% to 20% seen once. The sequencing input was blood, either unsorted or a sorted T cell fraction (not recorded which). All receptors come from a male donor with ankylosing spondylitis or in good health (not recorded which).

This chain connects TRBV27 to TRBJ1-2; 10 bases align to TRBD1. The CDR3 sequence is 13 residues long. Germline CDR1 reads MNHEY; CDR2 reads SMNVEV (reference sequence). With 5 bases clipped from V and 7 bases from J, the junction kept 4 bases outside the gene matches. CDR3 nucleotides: TGTGCCAGCAGTGAACGGACAGGGGGTGGCTACACCTTC. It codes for CASSERTGGGYTF.

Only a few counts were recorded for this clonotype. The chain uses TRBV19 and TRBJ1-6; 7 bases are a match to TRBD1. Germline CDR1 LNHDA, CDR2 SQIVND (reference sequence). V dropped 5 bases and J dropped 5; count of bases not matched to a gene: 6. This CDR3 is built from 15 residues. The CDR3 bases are TGTGCCAGTAGTGACCGGGACAGCGATAATTCACCCCTCCACTTT. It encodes CASSDRDSDNSPLHF.

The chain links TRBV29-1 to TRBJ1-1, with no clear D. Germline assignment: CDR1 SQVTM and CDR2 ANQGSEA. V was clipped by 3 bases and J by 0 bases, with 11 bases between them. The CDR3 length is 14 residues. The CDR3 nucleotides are TGCAGCGTTGATACGGGATTTATGAACACTGAAGCTTTCTTT. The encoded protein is CSVDTGFMNTEAFF.

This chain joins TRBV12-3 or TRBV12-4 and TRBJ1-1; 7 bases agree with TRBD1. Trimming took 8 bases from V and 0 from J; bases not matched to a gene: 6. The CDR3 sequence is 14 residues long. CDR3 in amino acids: CASGTGVMNTEAFF. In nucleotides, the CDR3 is TGTGCCAGCGGAACAGGGGTCATGAACACTGAAGCTTTCTTT.

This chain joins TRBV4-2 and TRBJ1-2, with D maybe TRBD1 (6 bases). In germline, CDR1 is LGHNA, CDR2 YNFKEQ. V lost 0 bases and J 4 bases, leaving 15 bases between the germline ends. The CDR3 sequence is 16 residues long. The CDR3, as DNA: TGTGCCAGCAGCCAAGATACGGGGGGCAGCGTCTATGGCTACACCTTC. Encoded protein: CASSQDTGGSVYGYTF.

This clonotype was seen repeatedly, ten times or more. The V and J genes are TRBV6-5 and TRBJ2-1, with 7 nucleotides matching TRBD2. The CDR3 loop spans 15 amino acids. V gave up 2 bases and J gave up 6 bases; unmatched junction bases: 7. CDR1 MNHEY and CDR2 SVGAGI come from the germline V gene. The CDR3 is CASSYASGELNEQFF. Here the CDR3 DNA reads TGTGCCAGCAGTTACGCGAGCGGGGAACTCAATGAGCAGTTCTTC.

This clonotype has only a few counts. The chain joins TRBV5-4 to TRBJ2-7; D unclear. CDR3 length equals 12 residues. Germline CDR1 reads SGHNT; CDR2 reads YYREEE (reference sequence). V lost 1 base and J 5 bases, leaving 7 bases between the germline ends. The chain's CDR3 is CASSLTRNEQYF. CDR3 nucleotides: TGTGCCAGCAGCTTGACAAGGAACGAGCAGTACTTC.

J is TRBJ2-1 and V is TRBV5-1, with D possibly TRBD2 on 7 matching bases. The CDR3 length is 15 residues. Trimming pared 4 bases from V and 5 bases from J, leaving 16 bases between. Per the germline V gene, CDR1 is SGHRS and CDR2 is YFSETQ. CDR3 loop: CASSVNWGGDNEQFF. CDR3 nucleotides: TGCGCCAGCAGCGTGAATTGGGGGGGCGACAATGAGCAGTTCTTC.

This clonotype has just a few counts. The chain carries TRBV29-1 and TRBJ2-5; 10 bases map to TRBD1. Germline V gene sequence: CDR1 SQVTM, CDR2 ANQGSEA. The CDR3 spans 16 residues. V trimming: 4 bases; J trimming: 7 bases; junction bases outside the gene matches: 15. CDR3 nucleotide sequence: TGCAGCGTTGGATCGATTGGACAGGGGGTTCCATGGACCCAGTACTTC. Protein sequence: CSVGSIGQGVPWTQYF.

The CDR3 DNA sequence: TGCAGCGTTGAAGGAATACCGGACAGCACCTACGAGCAGTACTTC. Its translation: CSVEGIPDSTYEQYF. V usage is TRBV29-1 and J usage is TRBJ2-7, with D perhaps TRBD1 (6 bases). The V gene lost 1 base and the J gene lost 2 bases, with 15 bases spanning the gap. CDR1 is SQVTM, CDR2 ANQGSEA, per germline. The CDR3 length is 15 residues.

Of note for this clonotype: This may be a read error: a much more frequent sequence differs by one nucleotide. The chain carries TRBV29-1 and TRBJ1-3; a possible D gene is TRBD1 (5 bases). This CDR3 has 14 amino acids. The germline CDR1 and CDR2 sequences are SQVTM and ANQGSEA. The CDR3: CSVGGDVSENTIYF. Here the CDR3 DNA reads TGCAGCGTTGGGGGGGATGTTTCTGAAAACACCATATATTTT.

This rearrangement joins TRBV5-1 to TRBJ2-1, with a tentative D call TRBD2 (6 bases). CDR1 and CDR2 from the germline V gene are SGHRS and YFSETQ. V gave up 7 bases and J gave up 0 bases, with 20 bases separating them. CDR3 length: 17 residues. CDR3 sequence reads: CASQDISGGSSYNEQFF. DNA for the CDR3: TGCGCCAGCCAGGACATAAGTGGGGGGAGCTCCTACAATGAGCAGTTCTTC.

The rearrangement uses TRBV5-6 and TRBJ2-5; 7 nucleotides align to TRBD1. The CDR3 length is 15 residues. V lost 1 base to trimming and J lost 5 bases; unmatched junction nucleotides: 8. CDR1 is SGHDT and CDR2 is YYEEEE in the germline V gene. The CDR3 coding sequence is TGTGCCAGCAGCTTGTGGGTGACAGGGATGGAGACCCAGTACTTC. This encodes CASSLWVTGMETQYF.

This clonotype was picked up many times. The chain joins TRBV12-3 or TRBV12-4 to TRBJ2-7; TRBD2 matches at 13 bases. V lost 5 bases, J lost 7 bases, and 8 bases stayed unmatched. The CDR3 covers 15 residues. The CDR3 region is CASSPTSGGILEQYF. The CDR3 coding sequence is TGTGCCAGCAGTCCGACTAGCGGGGGGATACTTGAGCAGTACTTC.

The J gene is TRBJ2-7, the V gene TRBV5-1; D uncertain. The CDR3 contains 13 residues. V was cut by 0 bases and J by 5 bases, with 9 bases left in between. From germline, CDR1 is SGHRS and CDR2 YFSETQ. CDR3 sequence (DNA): TGCGCCAGCAGCTTGGAACTACTCCACGAGCAGTACTTC. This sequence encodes CASSLELLHEQYF.

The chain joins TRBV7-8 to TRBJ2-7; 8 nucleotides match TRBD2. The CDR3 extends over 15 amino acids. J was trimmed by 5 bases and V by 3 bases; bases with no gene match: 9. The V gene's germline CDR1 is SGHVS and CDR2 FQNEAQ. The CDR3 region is CASSFDGRAMDEQYF. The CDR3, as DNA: TGTGCCAGCAGCTTTGACGGGAGGGCCATGGACGAGCAGTACTTC.

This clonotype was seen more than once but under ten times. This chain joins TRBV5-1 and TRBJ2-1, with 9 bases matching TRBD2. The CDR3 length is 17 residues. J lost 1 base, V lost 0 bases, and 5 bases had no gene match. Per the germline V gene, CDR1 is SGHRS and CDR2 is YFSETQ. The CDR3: CASSLEGSGRSYNEQFF. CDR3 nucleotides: TGCGCCAGCAGCTTGGAGGGTAGCGGGAGATCCTACAATGAGCAGTTCTTC.

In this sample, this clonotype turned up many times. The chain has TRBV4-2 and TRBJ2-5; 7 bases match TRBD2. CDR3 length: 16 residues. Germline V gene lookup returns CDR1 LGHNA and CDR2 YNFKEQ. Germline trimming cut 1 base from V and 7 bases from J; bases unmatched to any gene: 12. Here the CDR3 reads CASSQARGTSEGTQYF. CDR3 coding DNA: TGTGCCAGCAGCCAAGCCCGAGGAACTAGCGAAGGGACCCAGTACTTC.